Below, 31 T cell receptor beta chains from the same sample are listed, as sequenced in a study of blood T cell repertoires in COVID-19. The assay was immunoSEQ multiplex PCR, and TCRdb's table has in-frame clones only and misses some. The profile shows 45,000 to 55,000 clones, less than 95% of them singletons. Sequencing was done on a sample of peripheral blood. Receptors were obtained from a woman aged 40 to 50 with active COVID-19.

V and J are TRBV25-1 and TRBJ1-2; tentative D call: TRBD1 (5 bases). Germline CDR1 reads MGHDK; CDR2 reads SYGVNS. With 2 bases removed from V and 8 bases from J, the gap between germline ends came to 12 bases. The CDR3 is made up of 13 amino acids. The CDR3 loop is CASSEVQARGYTF. The CDR3 bases are TGTGCCAGCAGTGAAGTACAGGCAAGGGGCTACACCTTC.

The chain carries TRBV5-1 and TRBJ1-2, with TRBD1 identical over 7 bases. The J segment lost 2 bases and the V segment lost 2 bases, leaving 6 bases of the junction unmatched. The CDR3 length is 15 residues. The V gene's germline CDR1 is SGHRS and CDR2 YFSETQ. The CDR3 DNA reads TGCGCCAGCAGCTTAATGGGACAGCCCAACTATGGCTACACCTTC. This translates into CASSLMGQPNYGYTF.

This clone occurred once. The CDR3 DNA reads as TGTGCCAGTACGGGACAGGGGCCCTACGAGCAGTACTTC. It specifies CASTGQGPYEQYF. The chain joins TRBV3-1 (or the pseudogene TRBV3-2) to TRBJ2-7; 10 nucleotides agree with TRBD1. The CDR3 covers 13 residues. Losses at the gene ends were 9 bases for V and 2 bases for J; bases not matched to a gene: 4. Germline lookup yields CDR1 LGHDT and CDR2 YNNKEL (reference sequence).

The chain uses TRBV12-5 and TRBJ1-1; D gene uncertain. The germline gives CDR1 LGHNT, CDR2 FRNRAP. The CDR3 is 11 residues long. With 2 bases removed from V and 7 bases from J, the gap between germline ends came to 5 bases. CDR3 sequence reads: CASGLKSEAFF. CDR3 nucleotide sequence: TGTGCTAGTGGTTTGAAGAGTGAAGCTTTCTTT.

The CDR3 DNA sequence: TGTGCCAGTAAACAGGGCCTTGATCAGCCCCAGCATTTT. It codes for CASKQGLDQPQHF. V gene TRBV19 combines with J gene TRBJ1-5, with a possible D match to TRBD1 (6 bases). V dropped 7 bases and J dropped 5 bases, with 12 bases sitting between them. CDR1 is LNHDA, CDR2 SQIVND, per germline (reference sequence). The CDR3 length is 13 residues. The full variable domain, with the rest looked up from reference TRBV19 and TRBJ1-5, is DGGITQSPKYLFRKEGQNVTLSCEQNLNHDAMYWYRQDPGQGLRLIYYSQIVNDFQKGDIAEGYSVSREKKESFPLTVTSAQKNPTAFYLCASKQGLDQPQHFGDGTRLSIL.

The chain joins TRBV5-6 to TRBJ2-6; possibly TRBD2 for D (6 bases). Germline CDR1 and CDR2: SGHDT and YYEEEE. V gave up 2 bases and J gave up 0 bases, with 12 bases separating them. The CDR3 is 17 residues long. The CDR3 sequence is CASSFGAGTSGANVLTF. DNA for the CDR3: TGTGCCAGCAGCTTTGGGGCGGGGACCTCTGGGGCCAACGTCCTGACTTTC.

This clone was counted only a few times. The chain links TRBV4-3 to TRBJ2-7; TRBD1 matches 12 bases. Germline V gives CDR1 LGHNA, CDR2 YSLEER. J gave up 0 bases and V 3 bases, and 9 bases lay outside the gene matches. The CDR3 spans 18 residues. The CDR3 protein is CASSQGTGGITFSYEQYF. CDR3 coding DNA: TGCGCCAGCAGCCAGGGGACAGGGGGCATAACTTTCTCCTACGAGCAGTACTTC.

This chain uses TRBV19 with TRBJ2-3; 7 bases agree with TRBD2. Trimming cost V 3 bases and J 2 bases; bases outside gene matches: 5. From germline, CDR1 is LNHDA and CDR2 SQIVND (reference sequence). The CDR3 extends over 15 amino acids. CDR3 loop: CASSIGGRPTDTQYF. DNA of the CDR3: TGTGCCAGTAGTATTGGCGGGAGACCCACAGATACGCAGTATTTT.

The V call is TRBV5-4, the J call TRBJ2-7; D possibly corresponds to TRBD1 (6 bases). The CDR3 runs 15 residues. Germline loops: CDR1 SGHNT, CDR2 YYREEE (reference sequence). V lost 0 bases and J lost 2, with 12 bases in between. CDR3 residues: CASSLGWQGTYEQYF. CDR3 sequence (DNA): TGTGCCAGCAGCTTGGGCTGGCAGGGGACCTACGAGCAGTACTTC.

This clone was counted once. This chain's CDR3 is CAISESEWGRKSHYEQYF. The CDR3, as DNA: TGTGCCATCAGTGAGTCGGAGTGGGGGCGCAAATCACACTACGAGCAGTACTTC. J is TRBJ2-7 and V is TRBV10-3; a possible D gene is TRBD1 (6 bases). Trimming shortened V by 0 bases and J by 3 bases, and 21 bases separated the two germline ends. Per germline, CDR1 ENHRY and CDR2 SYGVKD. There are 18 residues in the CDR3.

The gene calls are TRBV15 and TRBJ1-2; 7 bases map to TRBD1. CDR1 and CDR2 from the germline V gene are LNHNV and YYDKDF (reference sequence). Trimming at V came to 6 bases and at J to 5 bases, leaving 6 bases not matched to a gene. CDR3 length: 13 amino acids. CDR3 bases: TGTGCCACCAGAGCCGGGACAGCTTATGGCTACACCTTC. Encoded protein: CATRAGTAYGYTF.

The V gene is TRBV5-4, the J gene TRBJ2-2; 9 bases are a match to TRBD2. CDR3 length equals 17 residues. Germline assignment: CDR1 SGHNT and CDR2 YYREEE (reference sequence). Unmatched junction bases numbered 10, after V lost 3 bases and J lost 4 bases. The CDR3 region is CASSSSKASGTTGELFF. DNA for the CDR3: TGTGCCAGCAGCTCCTCAAAGGCTAGCGGGACCACCGGGGAGCTGTTTTTT.

The genes are TRBV27 and TRBJ1-2; D gene ambiguous. V gave up 6 bases and J gave up 4 bases, with 12 bases separating them. CDR1 is MNHEY, CDR2 SMNVEV, per germline (reference sequence). CDR3 size: 13 residues. CDR3 nucleotides: TGTGCCAGCAGGCGGGCCATAACCTATGGCTACACCTTC. This translates into CASRRAITYGYTF.

For the CDR3, the DNA is TGTGCCAGCAGCACAGCGACGACAGGGAGAGAGCAGTACTTC. Its protein is CASSTATTGREQYF. This chain uses TRBV11-3 with TRBJ2-7; 7 bases are shared with TRBD1. Trimming at V came to 5 bases and at J to 7 bases, leaving 11 bases not matched to a gene. The CDR3 covers 14 residues. Germline-derived CDR1 and CDR2 are SGHNT and YENEEA.

V and J are TRBV19 and TRBJ2-7; TRBD1 agrees at 7 bases. This CDR3 comprises 18 residues. The ends lost 7 bases at V and 0 bases at J; junction bases unmatched: 18. Germline values: CDR1 LNHDA, CDR2 SQIVND (reference sequence). The CDR3 bases are TGTGCCAGTACCGTAAGTGATCATCGGGACAGATACTCCTACGAGCAGTACTTC. Amino acid sequence: CASTVSDHRDRYSYEQYF.

The J gene is TRBJ2-1, the V gene TRBV5-1; 9 bases map to TRBD1. Germline CDR1 SGHRS, CDR2 YFSETQ. This CDR3 has 14 residues. V lost 5 bases and J lost 7; bases outside the gene matches: 7. Here the CDR3 reads CASRGQGGGNEQFF. CDR3 DNA sequence: TGCGCCAGCAGGGGACAGGGCGGTGGGAATGAGCAGTTCTTC.

The rearrangement joins TRBV15 to TRBJ2-3; weak D call: TRBD2 (6 bases). Trimming stripped 3 bases from V and 0 bases from J, with 7 bases between. The CDR3 consists of 14 residues. Per germline, CDR1 LNHNV and CDR2 YYDKDF (reference sequence). This CDR3 is CATSRGGSTDTQYF. CDR3 coding DNA: TGTGCCACCAGCAGGGGGGGAAGCACAGATACGCAGTATTTT.

The CDR3 loop is CASSQGGAGVGEQYF. DNA of the CDR3: TGCGCCAGCAGCCAAGGAGGTGCAGGGGTGGGCGAGCAGTACTTC. The V and J genes are TRBV4-3 and TRBJ2-7; D may be TRBD1 (6 bases). Germline-derived CDR1 and CDR2 are LGHNA and YSLEER. This CDR3 spans 15 amino acids. V gave up 1 base and J gave up 6 bases, with 16 bases separating them.

The chain is built from TRBV27 and TRBJ1-4, with D maybe TRBD1 (6 bases). Looked up from germline, CDR1 is MNHEY and CDR2 is SMNVEV (reference sequence). CDR3 size: 15 residues. V was clipped by 8 bases and J by 3 bases, with 16 bases between them. The CDR3: CASGPWGQANEKLFF. The CDR3 coding sequence is TGTGCCAGCGGCCCTTGGGGGCAGGCTAATGAAAAACTGTTTTTT.

The V call is TRBV18, the J call TRBJ1-5; D is unclear. Trimming removed 0 bases from V and 8 bases from J, with 11 bases in between. Germline CDR1 and CDR2: KGHSH and LQKENI. CDR3 length: 14 amino acids. The DNA for the CDR3 is TGTGCCAGCTCACCACCGGCGACGCGGGAGCCCCAGCATTTT. Its translation is CASSPPATREPQHF.

The chain employs TRBV5-1 and TRBJ2-1, with a possible D match to TRBD2 (6 bases). The CDR3 loop spans 19 amino acids. The germline gives CDR1 SGHRS, CDR2 YFSETQ. V lost 0 bases and J 0 bases, leaving 19 bases between the germline ends. In DNA, the CDR3 is TGCGCCAGCAGCTTGGGGCAGAATAGCGGATGGGGCTCCTACAATGAGCAGTTCTTC. Translation gives CASSLGQNSGWGSYNEQFF.

The genes are TRBV5-1 and TRBJ2-7; D remains ambiguous. V lost 2 bases and J lost 0, with 9 bases in between. Germline CDR1 reads SGHRS; CDR2 reads YFSETQ. CDR3 length equals 14 residues. The CDR3 coding sequence is TGCGCCAGCAGCTTCGATACGAGCTCCTACGAGCAGTACTTC. The encoded protein is CASSFDTSSYEQYF.

The V call is TRBV7-9, the J call TRBJ2-3; D unclear. The CDR3 extends over 13 amino acids. Germline assignment: CDR1 SEHNR and CDR2 FQNEAQ (reference sequence). V lost 2 bases, J lost 4 bases, and 7 bases lay in between. Here the CDR3 reads CASSLTAADTQYF. CDR3 nucleotide sequence: TGTGCCAGCAGCTTAACAGCAGCAGATACGCAGTATTTT.

The J gene is TRBJ2-1, the V gene TRBV11-3, with D perhaps matching TRBD2 (7 bases). V dropped 5 bases and J dropped 9 bases, with 20 bases sitting between them. CDR1 is SGHNT and CDR2 is YENEEA in the germline V gene. The CDR3 consists of 15 residues. The CDR3 reads CASSQMGGARGEQFF. The CDR3 bases are TGTGCCAGCAGCCAGATGGGGGGGGCCCGAGGTGAGCAGTTCTTC. Variable domain in full (rest from reference TRBV11-3 and TRBJ2-1): EAGVVQSPRYKIIEKKQPVAFWCNPISGHNTLYWYLQNLGQGPELLIRYENEEAVDDSQLPKDRFSAERLKGVDSTLKIQPAELGDSAVYLCASSQMGGARGEQFFGPGTRLTVL.

The J gene is TRBJ2-4, the V gene TRBV7-8; possible D gene TRBD2, 5 bases. Trimming pared 0 bases from V and 3 bases from J, leaving 15 bases between. Germline V CDR1 and CDR2: SGHVS, FQNEAQ. The CDR3 length is 17 residues. The CDR3 spells CASSLAPMWAGKNIQYF. The CDR3 DNA reads TGTGCCAGCAGCTTAGCGCCGATGTGGGCGGGCAAAAACATTCAGTACTTC. Filled out from reference TRBV7-8 and TRBJ2-4, the complete variable domain reads GAGVSQSPRYKVAKRGQDVALRCDPISGHVSLFWYQQALGQGPEFLTYFQNEAQLDKSGLPSDRFFAERPEGSVSTLKIQRTQQEDSAVYLCASSLAPMWAGKNIQYFGAGTRLSVL.

This sequence joins TRBV19 and TRBJ2-3, with 9 bases identical to TRBD1. The CDR3 sequence is 17 residues long. The germline CDR1 and CDR2 sequences are LNHDA and SQIVND (reference sequence). Trimming took 1 base from V and 2 from J; bases not matched to a gene: 7. The CDR3 DNA is TGTGCCAGTAGTATAGCCGGAGGACAGGGGCTCACAGATACGCAGTATTTT. Residues: CASSIAGGQGLTDTQYF.

This clone was observed a few times. The chain couples TRBV5-4 to TRBJ2-3, with TRBD1 as a possible D gene (6 bases). The CDR3 sequence is 16 residues long. Trimming took 1 base from V and 0 from J, leaving 12 bases between them. The V gene's germline CDR1 is SGHNT and CDR2 YYREEE (reference sequence). DNA of the CDR3: TGTGCCAGCAGCTTGTCGGTGGGGGCCAGCACAGATACGCAGTATTTT. Protein: CASSLSVGASTDTQYF.

The chain links TRBV19 to TRBJ1-2, with a possible D match to TRBD1 (6 bases). This CDR3 is 13 amino acids long. Germline-derived CDR1 and CDR2 are LNHDA and SQIVND (reference sequence). V shed 5 bases and J shed 8 bases, with 15 bases lying between them. The CDR3 here is CASSLQTGDGYTF. CDR3 DNA sequence: TGTGCCAGTAGTCTACAGACAGGAGACGGCTACACCTTC.

The chain has TRBV19 and TRBJ1-1; 7 positions agree with TRBD1. Per the germline V gene, CDR1 is LNHDA and CDR2 is SQIVND (reference sequence). V gave up 2 bases and J gave up 6 bases; unmatched junction bases: 3. This CDR3 region has 13 residues. This CDR3 reads CASSIMTGSEAFF. Here the CDR3 DNA reads TGTGCCAGTAGTATAATGACAGGGTCTGAAGCTTTCTTT.

The rearrangement uses TRBV5-4 and TRBJ1-1; TRBD1 is a possible D gene (5 bases). Germline V gene data show CDR1 as SGHNT and CDR2 as YYREEE (reference sequence). Trimming stripped 0 bases from V and 4 bases from J, with 7 bases between. There are 13 residues in the CDR3. CDR3 coding DNA: TGTGCCAGCAGCTTGGATGGGGCCACTGAAGCTTTCTTT. Protein sequence: CASSLDGATEAFF.

The chain combines TRBV6-2 or TRBV6-3 with TRBJ1-3, with D possibly being TRBD1 (6 bases). V lost 5 bases, J lost 0 bases, and 11 bases lay in between. This CDR3 region has 15 residues. Germline CDR1 is MNHEY and CDR2 is SVGEGT. In nucleotides, the CDR3 is TGTGCCAGCAGTACTCCAGGGGTCTCTGGAAACACCATATATTTT. Protein sequence: CASSTPGVSGNTIYF.